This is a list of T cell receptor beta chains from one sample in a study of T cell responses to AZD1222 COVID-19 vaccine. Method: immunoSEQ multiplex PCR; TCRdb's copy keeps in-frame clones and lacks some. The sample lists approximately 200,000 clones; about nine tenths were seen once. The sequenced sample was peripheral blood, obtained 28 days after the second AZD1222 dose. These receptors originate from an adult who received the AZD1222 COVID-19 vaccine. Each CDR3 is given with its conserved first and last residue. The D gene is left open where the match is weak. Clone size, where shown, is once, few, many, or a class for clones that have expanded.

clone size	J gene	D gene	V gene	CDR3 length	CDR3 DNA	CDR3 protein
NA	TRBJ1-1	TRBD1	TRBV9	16	TGTGCCAGCAGCGTGGCTGACGGGACAGGGGGCACTGAAGCTTTCTTT	CASSVADGTGGTEAFF
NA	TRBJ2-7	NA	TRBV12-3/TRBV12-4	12	TGTGCCAGCTCTTCTGGGGGGTACGAGCAGTACTTC	CASSSGGYEQYF
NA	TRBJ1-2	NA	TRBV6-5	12	TGTGCCAGCACCGGGGGCCTATATGGCTACACCTTC	CASTGGLYGYTF
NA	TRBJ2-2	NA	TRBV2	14	TGTGCCAGCAGTTCAAAGACTAGAACCGGGGAGCTGTTTTTT	CASSSKTRTGELFF
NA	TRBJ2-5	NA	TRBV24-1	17	TGTGCCACCAGTGGGCTCACCGTCGGGACCGCCCAAGAGACCCAGTACTTC	CATSGLTVGTAQETQYF
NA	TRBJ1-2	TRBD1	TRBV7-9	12	TGTGCCAGCAGGGATTTGGACAGGGGCTACACCTTC	CASRDLDRGYTF
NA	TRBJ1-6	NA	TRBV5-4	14	TGTGCCAGCAGCTTGGGCCAGAAAAATTCACCCCTCCACTTT	CASSLGQKNSPLHF
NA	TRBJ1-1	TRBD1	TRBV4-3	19	TGCGCCAGCAGCCTCTCCCATAACCCAGGGGGCCCGAGGAACACTGAAGCTTTCTTT	CASSLSHNPGGPRNTEAFF
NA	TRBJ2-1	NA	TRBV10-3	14	TGTGCCATCAGTGAGCGTCGGCAGGACAATGAGCAGTTCTTC	CAISERRQDNEQFF
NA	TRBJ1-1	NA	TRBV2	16	TGTGCCAGCAGTGGAGGAAGGGCGGGGCATCAGGATGAAGCTTTCTTT	CASSGGRAGHQDEAFF
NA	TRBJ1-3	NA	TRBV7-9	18	TGTGCCAGCAGCTTTTTTACGGGCAGAAGCCTCTCTGGAAACACCATATATTTT	CASSFFTGRSLSGNTIYF
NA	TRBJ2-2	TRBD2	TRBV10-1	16	TGCGCCAGCAGTGGAGGACTAGCGGAGAACACCGGGGAGCTGTTTTTT	CASSGGLAENTGELFF
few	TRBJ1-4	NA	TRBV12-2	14	TGTGCAAGTCGCTTAGGACAGTTGGGTGAAAAACTGTTTTTT	CASRLGQLGEKLFF
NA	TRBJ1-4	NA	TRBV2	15	TGTGCCAGCAGTGAGGGTCCGGGACCCCAGGCCCGTGGGTTTTTT	CASSEGPGPQARGFF
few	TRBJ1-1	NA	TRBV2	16	TGTGCCAGCAGGGAAGGTCTATGGCAGCGGAGGACTGAAGCTTTCTTT	CASREGLWQRRTEAFF
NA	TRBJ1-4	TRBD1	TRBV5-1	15	TGCGCCAGCAGCCCCGGACAGGGGGCGGGTGAAAAACTGTTTTTT	CASSPGQGAGEKLFF
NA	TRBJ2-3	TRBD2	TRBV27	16	TGTGCCAGCAGTCCACTCGACGGGAGGGTTGTAGATACGCAGTATTTT	CASSPLDGRVVDTQYF
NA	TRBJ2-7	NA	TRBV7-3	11	TGTGCCAGCAGCTCCGGGGTCGAGCAGTACTTC	CASSSGVEQYF
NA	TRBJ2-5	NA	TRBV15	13	TGTGCCACCAGCAGCGCTAGGGGAGAGACCCAGTACTTC	CATSSARGETQYF
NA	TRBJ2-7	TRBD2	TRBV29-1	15	TGCAGCGTTGACGGCGGGACTAGCGGGATCTACGAGCAGTACTTC	CSVDGGTSGIYEQYF
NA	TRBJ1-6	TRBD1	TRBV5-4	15	TGTGCCAGCAGCTTTGACAGGGGATATAATTCACCCCTCCACTTT	CASSFDRGYNSPLHF
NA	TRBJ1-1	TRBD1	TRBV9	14	TGTGCCAGCAGCGCCCGGGACAGGGCCCCTGAAGCTTTCTTT	CASSARDRAPEAFF
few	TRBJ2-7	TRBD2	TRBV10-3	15	TGTGCCATCAGTGATAGAGTAGCGGGAGCCTACGAGCAGTACTTC	CAISDRVAGAYEQYF
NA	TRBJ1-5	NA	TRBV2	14	TGTGCCAGCGTGGAGGGGAGGGGAAATCAGCCCCAGCATTTT	CASVEGRGNQPQHF
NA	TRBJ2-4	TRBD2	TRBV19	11	TGTGCCACCGCACGGGAGGACATTCAGTACTTC	CATAREDIQYF
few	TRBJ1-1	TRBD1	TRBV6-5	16	TGTGCCAGCAGTTCTGGGACAGGGGGCCTCAACACTGAAGCTTTCTTT	CASSSGTGGLNTEAFF
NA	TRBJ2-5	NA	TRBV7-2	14	TGTGCCAGCAGCTTATGGACCCCTGGCCAGACCCAGTACTTC	CASSLWTPGQTQYF
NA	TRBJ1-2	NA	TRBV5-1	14	TGCGCCAGCAGCTTGACCGGGTCCCTCTATGGCTACACCTTC	CASSLTGSLYGYTF
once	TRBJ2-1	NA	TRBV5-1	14	TGCGCCAGCAGGGGGCTTCCTATCTACAATGAGCAGTTCTTC	CASRGLPIYNEQFF
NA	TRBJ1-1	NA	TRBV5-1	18	TGCGCCAGCAGCTTGGCTGTTCTGAGAAAACGCTTGAACACTGAAGCTTTCTTT	CASSLAVLRKRLNTEAFF
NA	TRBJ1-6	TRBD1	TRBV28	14	TGTGCCAGCAGACTACAGGGGGACTCTTCACCCCTCCACTTT	CASRLQGDSSPLHF
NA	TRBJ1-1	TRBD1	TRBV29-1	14	TGCAGCGTTGACCCCGGCCCAGGGGGGCCTGAAGCTTTCTTT	CSVDPGPGGPEAFF
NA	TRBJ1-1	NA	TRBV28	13	TGTGCCAGCAGTTTGGGAGGGAGCACTGAAGCTTTCTTT	CASSLGGSTEAFF
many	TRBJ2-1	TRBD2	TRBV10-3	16	TGTGCCATCAGTGAGTACGAGGGCCTAGCGGGCAACGAGCAGTTCTTC	CAISEYEGLAGNEQFF
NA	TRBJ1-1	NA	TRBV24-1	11	TGTGCCACCAGAAGAGGAACTGAAGCTTTCTTT	CATRRGTEAFF
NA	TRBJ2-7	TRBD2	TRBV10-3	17	TGTGCCATCAGTGAGTCGGCGGGGCTAGCGGGGAGCTACGAGCAGTACTTC	CAISESAGLAGSYEQYF
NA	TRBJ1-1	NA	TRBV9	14	TGTGCCAGCAGCGTTAGTACGGAGAACACTGAAGCTTTCTTT	CASSVSTENTEAFF
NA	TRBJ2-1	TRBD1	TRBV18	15	TGTGCCAGCTCAGGAGACAGGGGTGGCTACAATGAGCAGTTCTTC	CASSGDRGGYNEQFF
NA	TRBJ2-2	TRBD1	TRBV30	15	TGTGCCTGTCTCCCGGGACAGGGGTCAACCGGGGAGCTGTTTTTT	CACLPGQGSTGELFF
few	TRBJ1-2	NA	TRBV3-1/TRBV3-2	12	TGTGCCAGCAGCCAAGGAGGGAATGGCTACACCTTC	CASSQGGNGYTF
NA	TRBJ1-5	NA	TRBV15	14	TGTGCCACCAAAGGGGAAAGGAGCAATCAGCCCCAGCATTTT	CATKGERSNQPQHF
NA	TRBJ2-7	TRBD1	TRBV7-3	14	TGTGCCAGCAGCCCCCAGGGGGCTCCCTACGAGCAGTACTTC	CASSPQGAPYEQYF
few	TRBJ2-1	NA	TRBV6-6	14	TGTGCCAGCAGTTCGGCAGATCCTAATAATGAGCAGTTCTTC	CASSSADPNNEQFF
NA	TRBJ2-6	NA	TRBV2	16	TGTGCCAGCACGCGGGCCAGCCGCTCTGGGGCCAACGTCCTGACTTTC	CASTRASRSGANVLTF
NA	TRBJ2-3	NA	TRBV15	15	TGTGCCACCGCCCCCACAGGGACAAACACAGATACGCAGTATTTT	CATAPTGTNTDTQYF
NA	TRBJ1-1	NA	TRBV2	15	TGTGCCAGCAGTGGTGAGACGACAGCGAACACTGAAGCTTTCTTT	CASSGETTANTEAFF
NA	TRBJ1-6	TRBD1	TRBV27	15	TGTGCCAGCAGTGACAGGGGGGCCTATAATTCACCCCTCCACTTT	CASSDRGAYNSPLHF
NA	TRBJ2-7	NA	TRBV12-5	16	TGTGCTAGTGGTTTGGTCACGGGAGTCCTCAATCGCGAGCAGTACTTC	CASGLVTGVLNREQYF
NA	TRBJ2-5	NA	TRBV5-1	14	TGCGCCAGCAGCTTGGAGGGGAACCAAGAGACCCAGTACTTC	CASSLEGNQETQYF
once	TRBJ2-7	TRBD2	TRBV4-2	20	TGTGCCAGCAGCCAAGGTTCGACTAGCGGCAGTCCTTCTACCCACTACGAGCAGTACTTC	CASSQGSTSGSPSTHYEQYF
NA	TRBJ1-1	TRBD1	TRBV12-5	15	TGTGCTAGTGGTTTGACACTCGCAGGGGGCACTGAAGCTTTCTTT	CASGLTLAGGTEAFF
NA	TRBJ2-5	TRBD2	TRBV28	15	TGTGCCAGCAGGGGACTAGCGGGAGTATCGGAGACCCAGTACTTC	CASRGLAGVSETQYF
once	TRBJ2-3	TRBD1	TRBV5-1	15	TGCGCCAGCAGCTTGGAACAGGGGTACGGGGATACGCAGTATTTT	CASSLEQGYGDTQYF
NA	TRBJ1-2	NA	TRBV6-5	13	TGTGCCAGCAGAGATGGGGCTAACTATGGCTACACCTTC	CASRDGANYGYTF
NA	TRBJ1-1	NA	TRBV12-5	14	TGTGCTAGTGGTCTGGGACCAGTGAACACTGAAGCTTTCTTT	CASGLGPVNTEAFF
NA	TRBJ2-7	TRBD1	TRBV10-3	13	TGTGCCATCAGGGGGACAGGGCCCGACGAGCAGTACTTC	CAIRGTGPDEQYF
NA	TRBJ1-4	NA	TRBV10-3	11	TGTGCCATCAGTGACACAGAAAAACTGTTTTTT	CAISDTEKLFF
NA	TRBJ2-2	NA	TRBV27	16	TGTGCCAGCACCCGGGGGGCGACGGTATCCACCGGGGAGCTGTTTTTT	CASTRGATVSTGELFF
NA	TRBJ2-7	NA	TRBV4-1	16	TGCGCCAGCAGCCAAGCCACAGGGGCGGGGTCCTACGAGCAGTACTTC	CASSQATGAGSYEQYF
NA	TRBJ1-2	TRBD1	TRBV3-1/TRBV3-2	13	TGTGCCAGCAGCCCGAGGGGGCGGAGCGGCTACACCTTC	CASSPRGRSGYTF